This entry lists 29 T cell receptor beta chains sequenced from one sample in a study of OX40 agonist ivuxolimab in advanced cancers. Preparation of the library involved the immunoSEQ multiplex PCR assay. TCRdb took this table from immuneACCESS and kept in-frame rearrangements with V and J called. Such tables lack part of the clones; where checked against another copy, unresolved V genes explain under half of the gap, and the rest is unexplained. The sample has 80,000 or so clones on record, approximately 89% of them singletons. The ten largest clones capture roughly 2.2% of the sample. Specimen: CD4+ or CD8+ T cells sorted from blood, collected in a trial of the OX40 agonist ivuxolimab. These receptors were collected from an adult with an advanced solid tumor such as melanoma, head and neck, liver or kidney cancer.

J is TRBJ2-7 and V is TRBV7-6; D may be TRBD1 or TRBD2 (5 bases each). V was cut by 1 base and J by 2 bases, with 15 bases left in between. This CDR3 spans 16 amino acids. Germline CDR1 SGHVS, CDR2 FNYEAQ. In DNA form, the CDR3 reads TGTGCCAGCAGCTTAGTTTGGCAGGGAGCCGCCTACGAGCAGTACTTC. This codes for CASSLVWQGAAYEQYF.

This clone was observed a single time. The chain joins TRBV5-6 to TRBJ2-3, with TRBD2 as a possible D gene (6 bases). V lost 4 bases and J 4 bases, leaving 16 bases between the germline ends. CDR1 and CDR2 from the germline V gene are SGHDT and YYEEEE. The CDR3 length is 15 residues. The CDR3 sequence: CASSVDYGEADTQYF. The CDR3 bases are TGTGCCAGCAGCGTGGACTATGGGGAGGCAGATACGCAGTATTTT.

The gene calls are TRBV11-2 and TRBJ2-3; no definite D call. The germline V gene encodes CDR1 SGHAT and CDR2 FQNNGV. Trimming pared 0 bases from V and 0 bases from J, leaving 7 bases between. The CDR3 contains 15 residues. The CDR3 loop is CASSLDPGSTDTQYF. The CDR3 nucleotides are TGTGCCAGCAGCTTAGATCCCGGGAGCACAGATACGCAGTATTTT.

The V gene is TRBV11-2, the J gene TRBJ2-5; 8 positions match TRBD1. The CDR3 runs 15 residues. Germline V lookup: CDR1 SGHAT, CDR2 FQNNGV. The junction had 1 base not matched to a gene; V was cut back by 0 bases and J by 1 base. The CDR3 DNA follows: TGTGCCAGCAGCTTAGACAGGGGGCTCCAAGAGACCCAGTACTTC. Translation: CASSLDRGLQETQYF.

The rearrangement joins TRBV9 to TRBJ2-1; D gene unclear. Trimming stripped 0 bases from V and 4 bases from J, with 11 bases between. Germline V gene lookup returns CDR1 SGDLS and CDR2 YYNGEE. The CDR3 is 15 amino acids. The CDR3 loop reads CASSVEDPPYNEQFF. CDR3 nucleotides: TGTGCCAGCAGCGTAGAGGATCCACCTTACAATGAGCAGTTCTTC. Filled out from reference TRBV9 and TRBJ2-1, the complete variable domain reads DSGVTQTPKHLITATGQRVTLRCSPRSGDLSVYWYQQSLDQGLQFLIQYYNGEERAKGNILERFSAQQFPDLHSELNLSSLELGDSALYFCASSVEDPPYNEQFFGPGTRLTVL.

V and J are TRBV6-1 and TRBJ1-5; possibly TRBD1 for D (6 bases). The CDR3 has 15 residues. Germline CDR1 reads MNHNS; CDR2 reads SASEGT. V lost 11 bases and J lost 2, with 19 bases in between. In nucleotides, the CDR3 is TGTGCCGCTAAGGGGGGTCAAGGCGGCAATCAGCCCCAGCATTTT. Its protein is CAAKGGQGGNQPQHF.

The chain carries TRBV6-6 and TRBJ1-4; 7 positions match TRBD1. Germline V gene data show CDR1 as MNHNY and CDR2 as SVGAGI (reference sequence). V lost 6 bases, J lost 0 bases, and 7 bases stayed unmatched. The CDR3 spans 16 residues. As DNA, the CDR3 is TGTGCCAGCAGACTCGGACAGGAGCCAACTAATGAAAAACTGTTTTTT. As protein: CASRLGQEPTNEKLFF.

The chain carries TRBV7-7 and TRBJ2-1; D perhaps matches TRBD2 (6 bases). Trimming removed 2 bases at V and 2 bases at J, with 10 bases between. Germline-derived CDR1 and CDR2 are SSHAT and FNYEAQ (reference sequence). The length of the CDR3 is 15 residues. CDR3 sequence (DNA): TGTGCCAGCAGCTTACGGGACTTACCCTACAATGAGCAGTTCTTC. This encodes CASSLRDLPYNEQFF.

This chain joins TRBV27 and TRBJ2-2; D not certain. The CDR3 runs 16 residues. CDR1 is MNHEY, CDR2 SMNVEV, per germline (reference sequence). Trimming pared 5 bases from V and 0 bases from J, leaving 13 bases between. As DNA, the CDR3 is TGTGCCAGCAGTGCACCTAGTTTCTCGAACACCGGGGAGCTGTTTTTT. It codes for CASSAPSFSNTGELFF.

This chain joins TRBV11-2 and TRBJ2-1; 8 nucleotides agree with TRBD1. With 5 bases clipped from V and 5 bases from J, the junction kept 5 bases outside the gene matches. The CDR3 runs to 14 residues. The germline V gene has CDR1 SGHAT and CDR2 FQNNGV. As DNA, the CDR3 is TGTGCCAGCAGCCCCCGACAGGGGAACAATGAGCAGTTCTTC. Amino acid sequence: CASSPRQGNNEQFF.

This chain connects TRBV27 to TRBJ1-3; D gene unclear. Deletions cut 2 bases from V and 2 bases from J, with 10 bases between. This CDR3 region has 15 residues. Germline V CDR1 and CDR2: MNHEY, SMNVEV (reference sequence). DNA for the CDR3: TGTGCCAGCAGTTTACGAATCGAAACTGGAAACACCATATATTTT. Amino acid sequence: CASSLRIETGNTIYF.

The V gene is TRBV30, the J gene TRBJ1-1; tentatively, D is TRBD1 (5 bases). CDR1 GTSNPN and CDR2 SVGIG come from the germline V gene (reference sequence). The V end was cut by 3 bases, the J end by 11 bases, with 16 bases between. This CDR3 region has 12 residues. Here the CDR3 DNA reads TGTGCCTGGAGGAAATCAGGGCTGCAGGCTTTCTTT. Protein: CAWRKSGLQAFF.

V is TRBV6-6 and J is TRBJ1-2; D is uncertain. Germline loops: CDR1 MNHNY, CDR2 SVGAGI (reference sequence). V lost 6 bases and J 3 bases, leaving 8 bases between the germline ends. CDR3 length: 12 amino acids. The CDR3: CASSNFDYGYTF. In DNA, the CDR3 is TGTGCCAGCAGCAACTTCGACTATGGCTACACCTTC.

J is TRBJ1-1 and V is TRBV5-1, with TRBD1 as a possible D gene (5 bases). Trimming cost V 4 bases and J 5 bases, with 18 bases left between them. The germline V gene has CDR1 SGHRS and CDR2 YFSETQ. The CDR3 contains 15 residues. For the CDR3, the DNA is TGCGCCAGCAGCCCCGTGGCAGGGACCTGGACTGAAGCTTTCTTT. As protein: CASSPVAGTWTEAFF.

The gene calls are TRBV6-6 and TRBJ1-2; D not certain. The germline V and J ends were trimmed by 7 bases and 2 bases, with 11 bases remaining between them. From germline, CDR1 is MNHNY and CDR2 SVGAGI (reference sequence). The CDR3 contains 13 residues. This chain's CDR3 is CASKRRANYGYTF. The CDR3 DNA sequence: TGTGCCAGCAAAAGGAGGGCCAACTATGGCTACACCTTC.

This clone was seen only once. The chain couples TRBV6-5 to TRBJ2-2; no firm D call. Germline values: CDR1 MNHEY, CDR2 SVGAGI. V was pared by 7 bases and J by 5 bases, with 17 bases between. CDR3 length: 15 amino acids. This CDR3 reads CASNPRDPRTGELFF. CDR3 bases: TGTGCCAGCAATCCCCGTGACCCTAGAACCGGGGAGCTGTTTTTT.

The CDR3 here is CASSLPFGTGYNEQFF. For the CDR3, the DNA is TGTGCCAGCAGTCTGCCATTCGGGACAGGATATAATGAGCAGTTCTTC. This chain connects TRBV27 to TRBJ2-1, with TRBD1 identical over 8 bases. Germline-derived CDR1 and CDR2 are MNHEY and SMNVEV (reference sequence). V lost 5 bases and J lost 7; bases outside the gene matches: 13. There are 16 residues in the CDR3.

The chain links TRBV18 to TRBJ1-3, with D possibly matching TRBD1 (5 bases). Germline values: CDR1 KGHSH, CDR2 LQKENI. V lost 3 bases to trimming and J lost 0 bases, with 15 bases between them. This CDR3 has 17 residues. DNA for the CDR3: TGTGCCAGCTCACCCTCCGGCCGACAGTCCTCTGGAAACACCATATATTTT. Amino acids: CASSPSGRQSSGNTIYF.

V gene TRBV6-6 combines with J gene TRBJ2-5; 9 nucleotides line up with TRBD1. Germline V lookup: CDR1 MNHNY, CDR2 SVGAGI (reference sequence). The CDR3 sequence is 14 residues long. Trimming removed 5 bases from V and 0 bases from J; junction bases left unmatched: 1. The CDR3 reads CASSRQGDQETQYF. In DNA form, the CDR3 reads TGTGCCAGCAGTCGACAGGGGGACCAAGAGACCCAGTACTTC.

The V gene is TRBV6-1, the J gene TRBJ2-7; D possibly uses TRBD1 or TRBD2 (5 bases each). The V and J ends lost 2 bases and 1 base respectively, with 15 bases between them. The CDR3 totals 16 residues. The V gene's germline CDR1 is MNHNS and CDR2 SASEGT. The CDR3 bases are TGTGCCAGCAGTGAACAGCCCGGGACGAGATCCTACGAGCAGTACTTC. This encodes CASSEQPGTRSYEQYF.

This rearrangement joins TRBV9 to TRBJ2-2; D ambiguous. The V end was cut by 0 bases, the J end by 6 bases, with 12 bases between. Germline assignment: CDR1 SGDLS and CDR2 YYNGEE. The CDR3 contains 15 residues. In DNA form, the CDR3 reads TGTGCCAGCAGCGTAGGGGCTAGTTTTCCCGGGGAGCTGTTTTTT. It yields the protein CASSVGASFPGELFF.

CDR3 in amino acids: CASSYQGNTGELFF. In DNA, the CDR3 is TGTGCCAGCAGTTACCAGGGGAACACCGGGGAGCTGTTTTTT. The V and J genes are TRBV6-5 and TRBJ2-2, with D possibly matching TRBD1 (5 bases). Trimming removed 2 bases from V and 1 base from J, with 5 bases in between. The CDR3 covers 14 residues. The germline V gene encodes CDR1 MNHEY and CDR2 SVGAGI.

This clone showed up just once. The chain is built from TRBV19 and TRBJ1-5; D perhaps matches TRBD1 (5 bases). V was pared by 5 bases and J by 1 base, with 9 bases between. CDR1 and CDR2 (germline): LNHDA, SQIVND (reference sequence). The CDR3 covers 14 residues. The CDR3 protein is CASSLRDSNQPQHF. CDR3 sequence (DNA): TGTGCCAGTAGTCTCCGGGACAGCAATCAGCCCCAGCATTTT.

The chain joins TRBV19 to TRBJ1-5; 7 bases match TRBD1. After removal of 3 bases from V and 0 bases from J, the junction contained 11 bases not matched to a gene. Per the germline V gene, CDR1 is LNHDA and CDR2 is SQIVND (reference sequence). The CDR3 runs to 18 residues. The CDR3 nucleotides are TGTGCCAGTAGTATTTGGGGGGACAGATTCTATAGCAATCAGCCCCAGCATTTT. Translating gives CASSIWGDRFYSNQPQHF.

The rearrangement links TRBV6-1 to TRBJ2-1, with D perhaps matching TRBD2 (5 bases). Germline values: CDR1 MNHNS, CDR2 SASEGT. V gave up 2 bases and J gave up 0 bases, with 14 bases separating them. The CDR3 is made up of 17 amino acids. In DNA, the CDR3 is TGTGCCAGCAGTGAACCTATAGCGATGAGCTCCTACAATGAGCAGTTCTTC. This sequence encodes CASSEPIAMSSYNEQFF.

The CDR3 sequence: CASSFGRTVHLGPQHF. CDR3 in DNA: TGTGCCAGCAGTTTTGGAAGGACAGTTCACCTTGGGCCCCAGCATTTT. The V and J genes are TRBV28 and TRBJ1-5; weak D call: TRBD1 (6 bases). The CDR3 has 16 residues. Germline V gives CDR1 MDHEN, CDR2 SYDVKM. Trimming removed 3 bases at V and 9 bases at J, with 21 bases between.

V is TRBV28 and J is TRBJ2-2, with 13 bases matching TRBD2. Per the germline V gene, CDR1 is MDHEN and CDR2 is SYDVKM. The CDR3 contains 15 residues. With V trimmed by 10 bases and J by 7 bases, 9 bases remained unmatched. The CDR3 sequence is CATTGTSGEVGELFF. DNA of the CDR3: TGTGCCACCACGGGGACTAGCGGGGAGGTCGGGGAGCTGTTTTTT.

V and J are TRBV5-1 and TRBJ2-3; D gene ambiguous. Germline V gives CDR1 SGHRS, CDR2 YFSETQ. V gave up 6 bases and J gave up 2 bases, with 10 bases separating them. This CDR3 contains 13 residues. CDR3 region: CASNNPYTDTQYF. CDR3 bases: TGCGCCAGCAATAACCCGTACACAGATACGCAGTATTTT. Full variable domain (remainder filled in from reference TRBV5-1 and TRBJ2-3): KAGVTQTPRYLIKTRGQQVTLSCSPISGHRSVSWYQQTPGQGLQFLFEYFSETQRNKGNFPGRFSGRQFSNSRSEMNVSTLELGDSALYLCASNNPYTDTQYFGPGTRLTVL.

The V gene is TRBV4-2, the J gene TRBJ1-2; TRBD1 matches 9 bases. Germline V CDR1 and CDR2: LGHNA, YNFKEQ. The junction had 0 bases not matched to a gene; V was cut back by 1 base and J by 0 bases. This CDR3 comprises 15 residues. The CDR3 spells CASSQGQGANYGYTF. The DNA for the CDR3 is TGTGCCAGCAGCCAAGGACAGGGGGCTAACTATGGCTACACCTTC.